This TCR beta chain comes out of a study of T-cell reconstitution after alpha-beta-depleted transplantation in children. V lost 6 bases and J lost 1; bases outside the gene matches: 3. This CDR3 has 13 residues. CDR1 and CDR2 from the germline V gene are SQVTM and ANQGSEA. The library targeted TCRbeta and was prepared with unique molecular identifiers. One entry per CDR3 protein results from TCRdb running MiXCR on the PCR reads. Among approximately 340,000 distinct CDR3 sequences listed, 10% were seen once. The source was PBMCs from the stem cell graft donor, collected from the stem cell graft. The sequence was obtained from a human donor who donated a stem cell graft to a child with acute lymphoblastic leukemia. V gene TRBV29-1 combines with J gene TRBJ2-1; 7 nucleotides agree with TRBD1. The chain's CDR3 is CSVSGGSYNEQFF. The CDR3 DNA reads TGCAGCGTATCAGGGGGTTCCTACAATGAGCAGTTCTTC.